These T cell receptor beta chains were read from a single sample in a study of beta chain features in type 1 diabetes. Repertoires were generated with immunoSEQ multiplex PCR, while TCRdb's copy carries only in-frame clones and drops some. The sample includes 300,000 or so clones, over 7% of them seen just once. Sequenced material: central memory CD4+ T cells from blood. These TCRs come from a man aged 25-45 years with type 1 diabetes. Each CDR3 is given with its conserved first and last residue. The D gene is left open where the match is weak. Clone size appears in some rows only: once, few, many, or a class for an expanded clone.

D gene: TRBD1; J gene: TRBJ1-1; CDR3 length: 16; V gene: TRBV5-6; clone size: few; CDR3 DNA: TGTGCCAGCAGCCTTACAGGGGCCAAGGGGAACACTGAAGCTTTCTTT; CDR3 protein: CASSLTGAKGNTEAFF
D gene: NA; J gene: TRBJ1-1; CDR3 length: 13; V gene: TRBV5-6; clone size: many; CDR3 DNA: TGTGCCAGCAGCTTTGGACAGAACACTGAAGCTTTCTTT; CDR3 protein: CASSFGQNTEAFF
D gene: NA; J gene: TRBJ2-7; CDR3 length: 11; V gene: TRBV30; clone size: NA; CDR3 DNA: TGTGCCTGGAGTAAGAGCTACGAGCAGTACTTC; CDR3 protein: CAWSKSYEQYF
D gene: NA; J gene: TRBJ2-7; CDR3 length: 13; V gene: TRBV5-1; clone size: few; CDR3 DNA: TGCGCCAGCAGCGTGAACTCGGAGTACGAGCAGTACTTC; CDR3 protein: CASSVNSEYEQYF
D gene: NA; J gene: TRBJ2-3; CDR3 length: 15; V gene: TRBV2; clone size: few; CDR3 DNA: TGTGCCAGCACCGGAACGCGGGGAAGCACAGATACGCAGTATTTT; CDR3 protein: CASTGTRGSTDTQYF
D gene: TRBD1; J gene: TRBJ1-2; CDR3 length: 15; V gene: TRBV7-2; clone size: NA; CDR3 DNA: TGTGCCAGCAGCTTAGGGGACAGGGGAGTTAATGGCTACACCTTC; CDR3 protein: CASSLGDRGVNGYTF
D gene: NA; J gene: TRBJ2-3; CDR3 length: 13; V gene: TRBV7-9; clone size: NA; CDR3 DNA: TGTGCCAGCAGCTTAGCGGGGGGTGATACGCAGTATTTT; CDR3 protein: CASSLAGGDTQYF
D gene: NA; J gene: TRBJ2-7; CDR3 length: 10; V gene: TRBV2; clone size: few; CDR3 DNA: TGTGCCAGCAGTGGCCCTCGCTTGGACTTC; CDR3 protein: CASSGPRLDF
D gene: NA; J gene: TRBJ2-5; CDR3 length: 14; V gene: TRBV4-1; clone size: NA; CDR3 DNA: TGCGCCAGCAGCCAAGATAAGGGCAGAGAGACCCAGTACTTC; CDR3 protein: CASSQDKGRETQYF
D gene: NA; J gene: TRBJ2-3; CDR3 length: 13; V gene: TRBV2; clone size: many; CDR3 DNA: TGTGCCAGCAGTACGACTGTCGCAGATACGCAGTATTTT; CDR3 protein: CASSTTVADTQYF
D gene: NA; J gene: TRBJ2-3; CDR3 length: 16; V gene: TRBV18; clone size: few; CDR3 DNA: TGTGCCAGCTCACCCGCGAGCGGCCCCCACACAGATACGCAGTATTTT; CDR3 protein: CASSPASGPHTDTQYF
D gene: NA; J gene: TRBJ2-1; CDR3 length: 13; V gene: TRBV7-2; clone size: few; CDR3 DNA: TGTGCCAGCAGCTGGCAACAGGACAATGAGCAGTTCTTC; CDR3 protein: CASSWQQDNEQFF
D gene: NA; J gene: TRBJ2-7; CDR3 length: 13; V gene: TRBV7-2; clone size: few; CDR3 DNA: TGTGCCAGCGGGCTAGCGAGTAACTACGAGCAGTACTTC; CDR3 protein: CASGLASNYEQYF
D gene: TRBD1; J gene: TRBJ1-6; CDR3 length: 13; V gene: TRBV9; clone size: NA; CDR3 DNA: TGTGCCAGCCGCCGGGACAGAAATTCACCCCTCCACTTT; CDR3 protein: CASRRDRNSPLHF
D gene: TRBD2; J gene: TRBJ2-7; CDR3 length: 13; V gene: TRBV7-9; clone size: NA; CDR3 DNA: TGTGCCAGCAGCTTAGAGCTAGCGGGGAAGCAGTACTTC; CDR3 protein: CASSLELAGKQYF
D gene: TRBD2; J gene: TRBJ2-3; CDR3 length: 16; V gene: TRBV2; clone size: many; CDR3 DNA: TGTGCCAGCAGTGAAGTCTCTAGCGGGAGCACAGATACGCAGTATTTT; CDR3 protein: CASSEVSSGSTDTQYF
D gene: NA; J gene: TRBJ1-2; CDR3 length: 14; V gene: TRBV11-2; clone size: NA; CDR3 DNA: TGTGCCAGCAGCTTACTTACGAGGGAGCGTGGCTACACCTTC; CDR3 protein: CASSLLTRERGYTF
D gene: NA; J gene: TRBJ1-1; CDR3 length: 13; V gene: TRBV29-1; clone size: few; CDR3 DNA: TGCAGCGTTAAGCAGGGGTCCGACACTGAAGCTTTCTTT; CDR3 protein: CSVKQGSDTEAFF
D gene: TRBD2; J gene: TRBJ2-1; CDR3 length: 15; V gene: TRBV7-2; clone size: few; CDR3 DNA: TGTGCCAGCAGCTTAACGGGGGGAACTAGCAATGAGCAGTTCTTC; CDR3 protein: CASSLTGGTSNEQFF
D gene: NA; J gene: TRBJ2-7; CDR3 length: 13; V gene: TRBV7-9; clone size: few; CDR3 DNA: TGTGCCAGCAGCTTAGCGGTGGGCCCTGAGCAGTACTTC; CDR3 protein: CASSLAVGPEQYF
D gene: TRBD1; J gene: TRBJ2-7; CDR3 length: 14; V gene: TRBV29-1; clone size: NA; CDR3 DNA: TGCAGCGCAAACAAGGGACAGGCGCCCTACGAGCAGTACTTC; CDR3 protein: CSANKGQAPYEQYF
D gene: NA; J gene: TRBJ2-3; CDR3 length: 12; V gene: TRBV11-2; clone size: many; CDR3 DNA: TGTGCCAGCAGCTCCACTACCCGCACGCAGTATTTT; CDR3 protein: CASSSTTRTQYF
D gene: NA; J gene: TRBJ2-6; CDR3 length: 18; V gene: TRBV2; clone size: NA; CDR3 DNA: TGTGCCAGCAGTGCTCACCTGGGGACGGGCTCTGGGGCCAACGTCCTGACTTTC; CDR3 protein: CASSAHLGTGSGANVLTF
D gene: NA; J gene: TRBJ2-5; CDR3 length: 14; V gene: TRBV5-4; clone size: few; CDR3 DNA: TGTGCCAGCAGCGATGACCCGTACCAAGAGACCCAGTACTTC; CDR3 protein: CASSDDPYQETQYF
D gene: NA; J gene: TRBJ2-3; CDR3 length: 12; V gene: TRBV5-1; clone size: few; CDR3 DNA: TGCGCCAGCAGCTTGCACTCAGATACGCAGTATTTT; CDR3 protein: CASSLHSDTQYF
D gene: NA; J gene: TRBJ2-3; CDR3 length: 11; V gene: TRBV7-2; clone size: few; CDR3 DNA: TGTGCCAGCAGCTTAGAATTTTCGCAGTATTTT; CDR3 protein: CASSLEFSQYF
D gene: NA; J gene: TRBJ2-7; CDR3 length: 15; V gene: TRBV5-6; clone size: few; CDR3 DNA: TGTGCCAGCAGCTTGACTTACGACTTCGTAAACGAGCAGTACTTC; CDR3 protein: CASSLTYDFVNEQYF
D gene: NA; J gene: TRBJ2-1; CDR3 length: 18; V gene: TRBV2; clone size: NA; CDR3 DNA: TGTGCCAGCAGTGGAGGGCGGGGGCAATCTCTATCCTACAATGAGCAGTTCTTC; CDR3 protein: CASSGGRGQSLSYNEQFF
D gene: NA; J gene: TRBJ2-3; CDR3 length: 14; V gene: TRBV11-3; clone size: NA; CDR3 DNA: TGTGCCAGCAGCTCGAGGGCTTCTCCGGATACGCAGTATTTT; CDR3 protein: CASSSRASPDTQYF
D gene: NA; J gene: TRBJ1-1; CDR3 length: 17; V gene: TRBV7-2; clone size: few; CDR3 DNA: TGTGCCAGCAGCTTAGGCCCTGGGACACTCATGAACACTGAAGCTTTCTTT; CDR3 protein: CASSLGPGTLMNTEAFF
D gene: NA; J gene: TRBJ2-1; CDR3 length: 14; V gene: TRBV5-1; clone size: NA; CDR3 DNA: TGCGCCAGCAGCTCGGGGCGGACTAACAATGAGCAGTTCTTC; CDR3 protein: CASSSGRTNNEQFF
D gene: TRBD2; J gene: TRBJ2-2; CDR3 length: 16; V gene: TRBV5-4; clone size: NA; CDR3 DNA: TGTGCCAGCAGCAATGGCGGTCAGGGAGGGACCGGGGAGCTGTTTTTT; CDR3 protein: CASSNGGQGGTGELFF
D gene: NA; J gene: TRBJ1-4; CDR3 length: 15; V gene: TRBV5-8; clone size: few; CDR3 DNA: TGTGCCAGCAGCTCCGTCGACGGCCCTAATGAAAAACTGTTTTTT; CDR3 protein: CASSSVDGPNEKLFF